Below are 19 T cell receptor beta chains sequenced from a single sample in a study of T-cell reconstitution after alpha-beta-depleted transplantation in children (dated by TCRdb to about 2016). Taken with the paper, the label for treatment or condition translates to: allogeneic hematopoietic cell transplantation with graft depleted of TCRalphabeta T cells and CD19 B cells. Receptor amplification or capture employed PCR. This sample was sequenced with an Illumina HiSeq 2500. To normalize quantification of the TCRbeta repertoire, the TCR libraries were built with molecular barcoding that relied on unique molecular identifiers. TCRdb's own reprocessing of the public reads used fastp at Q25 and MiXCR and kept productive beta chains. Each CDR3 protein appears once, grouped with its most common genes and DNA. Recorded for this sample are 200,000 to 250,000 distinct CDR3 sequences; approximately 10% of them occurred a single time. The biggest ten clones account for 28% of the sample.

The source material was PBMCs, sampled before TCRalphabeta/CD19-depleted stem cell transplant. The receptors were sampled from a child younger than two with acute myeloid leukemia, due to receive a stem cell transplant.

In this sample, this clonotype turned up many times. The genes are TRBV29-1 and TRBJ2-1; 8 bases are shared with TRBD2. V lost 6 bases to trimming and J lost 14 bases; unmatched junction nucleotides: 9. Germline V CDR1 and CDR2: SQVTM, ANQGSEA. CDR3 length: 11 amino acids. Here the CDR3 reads CSVQRTSKEFF. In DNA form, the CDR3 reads TGCAGCGTACAACGGACTAGCAAGGAGTTCTTC.

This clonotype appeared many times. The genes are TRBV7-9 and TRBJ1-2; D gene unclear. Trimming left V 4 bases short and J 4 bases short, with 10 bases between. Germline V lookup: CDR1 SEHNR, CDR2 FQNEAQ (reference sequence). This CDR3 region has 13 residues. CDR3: CASSSTAAYGYTF. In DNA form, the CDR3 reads TGTGCCAGCAGCTCTACAGCTGCCTATGGCTACACCTTC.

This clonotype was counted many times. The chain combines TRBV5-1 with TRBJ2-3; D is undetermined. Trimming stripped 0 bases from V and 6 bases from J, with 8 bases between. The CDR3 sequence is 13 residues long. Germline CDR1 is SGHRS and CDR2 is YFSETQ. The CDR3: CASSLGYGDTQYF. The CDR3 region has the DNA TGCGCCAGCAGCTTGGGCTATGGTGATACGCAGTATTTT.

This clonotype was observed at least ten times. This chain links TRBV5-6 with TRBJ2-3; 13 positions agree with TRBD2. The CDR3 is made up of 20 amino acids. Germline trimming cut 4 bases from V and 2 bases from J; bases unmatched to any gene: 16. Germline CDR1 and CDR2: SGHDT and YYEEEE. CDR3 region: CASSGGPGKGLAGYTDTQYF. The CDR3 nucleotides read TGTGCCAGCAGCGGGGGACCCGGTAAGGGACTAGCGGGATACACAGATACGCAGTATTTT.

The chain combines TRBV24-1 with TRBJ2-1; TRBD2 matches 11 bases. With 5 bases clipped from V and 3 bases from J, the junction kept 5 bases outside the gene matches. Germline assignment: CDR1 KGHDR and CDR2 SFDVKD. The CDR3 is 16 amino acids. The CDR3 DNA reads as TGTGCCACCAGTGGCCAACTAGCGGGAGTCTACAATGAGCAGTTCTTC. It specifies CATSGQLAGVYNEQFF.

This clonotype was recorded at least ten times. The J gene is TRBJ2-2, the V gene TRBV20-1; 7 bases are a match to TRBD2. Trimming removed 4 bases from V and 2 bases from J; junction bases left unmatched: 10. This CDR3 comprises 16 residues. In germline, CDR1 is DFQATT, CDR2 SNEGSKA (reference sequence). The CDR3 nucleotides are TGCAGTGCTACTCTCGGGGCTAGCGGTAACACCGGGGAGCTGTTTTTT. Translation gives CSATLGASGNTGELFF.

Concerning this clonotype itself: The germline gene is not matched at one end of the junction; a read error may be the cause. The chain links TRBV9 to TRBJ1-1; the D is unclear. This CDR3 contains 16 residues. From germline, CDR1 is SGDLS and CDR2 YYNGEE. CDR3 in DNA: TGTGCCAACAGCCCTAGTGGGCTGATCAAGAACACTGAAGCTTTCTTT. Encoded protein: CANSPSGLIKNTEAFF. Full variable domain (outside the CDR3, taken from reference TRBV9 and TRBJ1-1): DSGVTQTPKHLITATGQRVTLRCSPRSGDLSVYWYQQSLDQGLQFLIQYYNGEERAKGNILERFSAQQFPDLHSELNLSSLELGDSALYFCANSPSGLIKNTEAFFGQGTRLTVV.

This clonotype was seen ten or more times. The DNA for the CDR3 is TGTGCCAGCAAGGAGGGGGGTTATAGCAATCAGCCCCAGCATTTT. It yields the protein CASKEGGYSNQPQHF. The chain couples TRBV28 to TRBJ1-5; the D gene is possibly TRBD1 (6 bases). Germline CDR1 reads MDHEN; CDR2 reads SYDVKM. This CDR3 has 15 residues. The V end was cut by 7 bases, the J end by 0 bases, with 13 bases between.

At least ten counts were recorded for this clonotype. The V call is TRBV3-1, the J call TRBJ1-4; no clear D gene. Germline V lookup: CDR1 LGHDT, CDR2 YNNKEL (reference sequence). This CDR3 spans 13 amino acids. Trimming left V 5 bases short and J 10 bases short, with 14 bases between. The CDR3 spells CASSWGERAKLFF. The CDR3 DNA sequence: TGTGCCAGCAGCTGGGGTGAAAGGGCAAAACTGTTTTTT.

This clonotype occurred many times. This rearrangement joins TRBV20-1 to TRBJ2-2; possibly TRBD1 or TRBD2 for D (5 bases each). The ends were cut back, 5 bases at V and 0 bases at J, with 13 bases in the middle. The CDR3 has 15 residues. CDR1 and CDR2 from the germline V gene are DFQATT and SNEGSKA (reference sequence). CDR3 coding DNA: TGCAGTGCTGAGGGGCACAGCGCGAACACCGGGGAGCTGTTTTTT. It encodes CSAEGHSANTGELFF.

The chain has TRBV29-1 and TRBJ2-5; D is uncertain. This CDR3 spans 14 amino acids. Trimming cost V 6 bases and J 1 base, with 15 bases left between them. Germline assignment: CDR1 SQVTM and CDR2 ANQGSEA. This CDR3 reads CSVRNGVVQETQYF. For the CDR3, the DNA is TGCAGCGTCCGAAACGGCGTCGTCCAAGAGACCCAGTACTTC.

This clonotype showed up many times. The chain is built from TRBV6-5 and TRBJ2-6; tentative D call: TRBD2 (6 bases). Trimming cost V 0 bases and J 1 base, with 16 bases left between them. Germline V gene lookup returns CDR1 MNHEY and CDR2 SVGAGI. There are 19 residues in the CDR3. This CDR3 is CASSYSRRFGTSGANVLTF. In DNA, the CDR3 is TGTGCCAGCAGTTACTCGAGGCGGTTCGGGACTTCTGGGGCCAACGTCCTGACTTTC.

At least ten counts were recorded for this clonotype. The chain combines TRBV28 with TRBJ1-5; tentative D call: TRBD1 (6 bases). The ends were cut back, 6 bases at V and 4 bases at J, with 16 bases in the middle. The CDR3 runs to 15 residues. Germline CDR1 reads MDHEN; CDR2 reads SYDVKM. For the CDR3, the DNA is TGTGCCAGCAGACGAGGAGGGGGTGGGAATCAGCCCCAGCATTTT. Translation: CASRRGGGGNQPQHF. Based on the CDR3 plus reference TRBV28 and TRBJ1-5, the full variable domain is DVKVTQSSRYLVKRTGEKVFLECVQDMDHENMFWYRQDPGLGLRLIYFSYDVKMKEKGDIPEGYSVSREKKERFSLILESASTNQTSMYLCASRRGGGGNQPQHFGDGTRLSIL.

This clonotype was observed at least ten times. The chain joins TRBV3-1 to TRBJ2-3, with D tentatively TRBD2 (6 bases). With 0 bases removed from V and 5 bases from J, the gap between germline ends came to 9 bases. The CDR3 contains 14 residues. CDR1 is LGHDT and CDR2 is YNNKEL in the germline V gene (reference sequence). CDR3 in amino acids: CASSQERRGDTQYF. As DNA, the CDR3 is TGTGCCAGCAGCCAAGAGCGGCGGGGAGATACGCAGTATTTT.

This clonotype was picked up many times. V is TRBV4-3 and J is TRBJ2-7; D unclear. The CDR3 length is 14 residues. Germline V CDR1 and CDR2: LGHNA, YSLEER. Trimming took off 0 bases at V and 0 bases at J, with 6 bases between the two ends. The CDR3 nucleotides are TGCGCCAGCAGCCAAGATATGGCCTCCTACGAGCAGTACTTC. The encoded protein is CASSQDMASYEQYF.

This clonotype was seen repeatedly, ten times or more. This chain's CDR3 is CSAGGGQGESYEQYF. In DNA form, the CDR3 reads TGCAGTGCCGGCGGGGGACAGGGGGAGTCCTACGAGCAGTACTTC. This rearrangement joins TRBV20-1 to TRBJ2-7, with 11 bases aligning to TRBD1. J was trimmed by 1 base and V by 6 bases; bases with no gene match: 8. This CDR3 has 15 residues. Germline lookup yields CDR1 DFQATT and CDR2 SNEGSKA (reference sequence).

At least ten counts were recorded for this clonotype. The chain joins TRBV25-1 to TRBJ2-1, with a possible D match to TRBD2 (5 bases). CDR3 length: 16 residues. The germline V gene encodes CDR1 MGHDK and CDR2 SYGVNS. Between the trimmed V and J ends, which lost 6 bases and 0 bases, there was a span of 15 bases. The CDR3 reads CASSALGDSSYNEQFF. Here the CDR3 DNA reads TGTGCCAGCAGCGCCCTCGGGGATAGCTCCTACAATGAGCAGTTCTTC.

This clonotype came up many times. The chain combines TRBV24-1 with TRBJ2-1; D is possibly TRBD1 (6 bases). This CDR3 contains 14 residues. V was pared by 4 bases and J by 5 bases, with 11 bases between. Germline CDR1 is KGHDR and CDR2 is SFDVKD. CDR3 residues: CATSDPDRHNEQFF. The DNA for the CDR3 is TGTGCCACCAGTGACCCTGACAGGCACAATGAGCAGTTCTTC.

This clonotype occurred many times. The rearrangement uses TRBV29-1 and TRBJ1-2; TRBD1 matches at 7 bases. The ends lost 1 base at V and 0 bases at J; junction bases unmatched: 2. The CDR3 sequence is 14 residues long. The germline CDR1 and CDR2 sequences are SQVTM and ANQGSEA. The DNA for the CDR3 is TGCAGCGTTGAAGGGGACAGAACTAACTATGGCTACACCTTC. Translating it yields CSVEGDRTNYGYTF. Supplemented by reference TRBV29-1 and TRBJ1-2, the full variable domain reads SAVISQKPSRDICQRGTSLTIQCQVDSQVTMMFWYRQQPGQSLTLIATANQGSEATYESGFVIDKFPISRPNLTFSTLTVSNMSPEDSSIYLCSVEGDRTNYGYTFGSGTRLTVV.